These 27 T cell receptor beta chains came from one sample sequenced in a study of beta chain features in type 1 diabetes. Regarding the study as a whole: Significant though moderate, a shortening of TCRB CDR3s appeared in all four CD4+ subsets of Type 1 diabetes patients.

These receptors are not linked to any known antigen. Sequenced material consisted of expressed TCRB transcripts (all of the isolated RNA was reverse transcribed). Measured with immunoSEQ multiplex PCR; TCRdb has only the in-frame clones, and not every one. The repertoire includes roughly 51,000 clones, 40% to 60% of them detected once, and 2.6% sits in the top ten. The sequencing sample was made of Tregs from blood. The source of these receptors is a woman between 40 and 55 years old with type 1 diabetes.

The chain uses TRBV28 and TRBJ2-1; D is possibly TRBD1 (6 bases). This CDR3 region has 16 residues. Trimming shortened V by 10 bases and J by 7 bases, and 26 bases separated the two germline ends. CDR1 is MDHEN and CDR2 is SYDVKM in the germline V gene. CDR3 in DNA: TGTGCCACCTCGAGGTATGACGCGGACAGAAAAAATGAGCAGTTCTTC. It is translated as CATSRYDADRKNEQFF.

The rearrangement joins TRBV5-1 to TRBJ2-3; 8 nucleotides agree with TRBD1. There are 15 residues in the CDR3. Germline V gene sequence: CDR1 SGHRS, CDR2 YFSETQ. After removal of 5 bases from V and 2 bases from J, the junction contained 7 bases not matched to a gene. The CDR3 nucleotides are TGCGCCAGCAGATCCGGGACAGGCAACACAGATACGCAGTATTTT. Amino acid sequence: CASRSGTGNTDTQYF.

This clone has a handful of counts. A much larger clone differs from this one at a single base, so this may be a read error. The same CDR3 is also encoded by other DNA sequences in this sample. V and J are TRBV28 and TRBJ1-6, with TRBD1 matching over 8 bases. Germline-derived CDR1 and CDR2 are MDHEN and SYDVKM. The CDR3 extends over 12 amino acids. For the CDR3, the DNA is TGTGCCAGCTGGGACAGGAATTCCCCCCTCCACTTT. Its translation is CASWDRNSPLHF. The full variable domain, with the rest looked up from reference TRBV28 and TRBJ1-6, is DVKVTQSSRYLVKRTGEKVFLECVQDMDHENMFWYRQDPGLGLRLIYFSYDVKMKEKGDIPEGYSVSREKKERFSLILESASTNQTSMYLCASWDRNSPLHFGNGTRLTVT.

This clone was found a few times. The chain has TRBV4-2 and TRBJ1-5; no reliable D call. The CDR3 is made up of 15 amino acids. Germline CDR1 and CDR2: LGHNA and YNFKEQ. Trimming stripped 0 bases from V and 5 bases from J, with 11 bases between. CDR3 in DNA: TGTGCCAGCAGCCAAGAATCAGGCAAGGATCAGCCCCAGCATTTT. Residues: CASSQESGKDQPQHF.

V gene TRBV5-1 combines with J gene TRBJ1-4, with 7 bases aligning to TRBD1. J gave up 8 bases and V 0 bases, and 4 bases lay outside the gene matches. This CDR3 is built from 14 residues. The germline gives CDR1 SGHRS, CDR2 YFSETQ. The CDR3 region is CASSLGQGREKLFF. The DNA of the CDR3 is TGCGCCAGCAGCTTGGGACAGGGACGGGAAAAACTGTTTTTT.

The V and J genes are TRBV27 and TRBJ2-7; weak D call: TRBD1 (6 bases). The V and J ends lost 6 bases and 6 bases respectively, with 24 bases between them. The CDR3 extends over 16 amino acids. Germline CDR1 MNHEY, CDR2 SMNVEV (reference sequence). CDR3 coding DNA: TGTGCCAGCAGCCCTCATAAAGGGACAAGGAAAAGCGAGCAGTACTTC. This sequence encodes CASSPHKGTRKSEQYF.

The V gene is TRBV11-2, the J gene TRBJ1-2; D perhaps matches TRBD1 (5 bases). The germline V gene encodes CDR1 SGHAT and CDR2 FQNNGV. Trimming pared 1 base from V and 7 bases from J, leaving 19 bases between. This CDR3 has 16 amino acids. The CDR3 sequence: CASSLGRGRVTLGYTF. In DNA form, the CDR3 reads TGTGCCAGCAGCTTAGGAAGAGGCAGGGTAACCCTTGGCTACACCTTC.

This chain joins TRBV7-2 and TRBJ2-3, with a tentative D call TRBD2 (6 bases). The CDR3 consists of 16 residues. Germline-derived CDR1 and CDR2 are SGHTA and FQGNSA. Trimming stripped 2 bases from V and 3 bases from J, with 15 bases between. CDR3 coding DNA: TGTGCCAGCAGCTTACTTCGGGGGATAGGAACAGATACGCAGTATTTT. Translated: CASSLLRGIGTDTQYF.

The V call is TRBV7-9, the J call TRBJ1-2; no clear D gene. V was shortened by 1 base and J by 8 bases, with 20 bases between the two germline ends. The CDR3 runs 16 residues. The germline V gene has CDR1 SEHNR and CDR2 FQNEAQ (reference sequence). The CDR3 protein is CASSLGAGSNLRGYTF. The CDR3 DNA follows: TGTGCCAGCAGCTTAGGGGCGGGGAGTAATCTTCGCGGCTACACCTTC.

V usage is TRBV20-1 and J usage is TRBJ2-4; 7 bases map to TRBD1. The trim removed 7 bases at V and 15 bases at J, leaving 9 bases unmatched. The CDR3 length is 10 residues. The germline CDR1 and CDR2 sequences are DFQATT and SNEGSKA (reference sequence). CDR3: CSVSGGPSYF. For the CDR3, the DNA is TGCAGTGTCTCAGGGGGTCCATCGTACTTC.

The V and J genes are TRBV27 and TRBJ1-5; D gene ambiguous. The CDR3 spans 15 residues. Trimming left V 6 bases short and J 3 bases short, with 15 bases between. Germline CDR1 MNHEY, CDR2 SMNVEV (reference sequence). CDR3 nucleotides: TGTGCCAGCAGCTTGGGCGGAGGGAACAATCAGCCCCAGCATTTT. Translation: CASSLGGGNNQPQHF.

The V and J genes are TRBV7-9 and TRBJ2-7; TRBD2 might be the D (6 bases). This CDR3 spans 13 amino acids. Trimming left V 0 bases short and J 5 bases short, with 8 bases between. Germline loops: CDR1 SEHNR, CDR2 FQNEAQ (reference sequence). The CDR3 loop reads CASSLAGGNEQYF. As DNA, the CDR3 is TGTGCCAGCAGCTTAGCGGGGGGAAACGAGCAGTACTTC.

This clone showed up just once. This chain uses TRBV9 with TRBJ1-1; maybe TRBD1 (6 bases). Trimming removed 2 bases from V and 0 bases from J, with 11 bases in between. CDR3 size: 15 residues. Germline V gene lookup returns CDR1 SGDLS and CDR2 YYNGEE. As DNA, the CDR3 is TGTGCCAGCAGCGTGGGGGGGGCTTTGAACACTGAAGCTTTCTTT. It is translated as CASSVGGALNTEAFF. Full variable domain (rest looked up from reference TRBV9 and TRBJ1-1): DSGVTQTPKHLITATGQRVTLRCSPRSGDLSVYWYQQSLDQGLQFLIQYYNGEERAKGNILERFSAQQFPDLHSELNLSSLELGDSALYFCASSVGGALNTEAFFGQGTRLTVV.

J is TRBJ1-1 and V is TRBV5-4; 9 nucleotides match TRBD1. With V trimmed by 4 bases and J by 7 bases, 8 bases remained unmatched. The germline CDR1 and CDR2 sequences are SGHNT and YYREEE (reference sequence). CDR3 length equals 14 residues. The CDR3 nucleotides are TGTGCCAGCAGCCCCACAGGGGGCAAGTTTGAAGCTTTCTTT. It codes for CASSPTGGKFEAFF.

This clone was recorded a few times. The CDR3 sequence is CASRPGQGSYEQYF. The CDR3, as DNA: TGTGCCAGTAGGCCGGGACAGGGGTCCTACGAGCAGTACTTC. The rearrangement joins TRBV19 to TRBJ2-7; 10 bases match TRBD1. V shed 6 bases and J 1 base; nucleotides not matched to a gene: 3. The CDR3 covers 14 residues. Germline values: CDR1 LNHDA, CDR2 SQIVND (reference sequence).

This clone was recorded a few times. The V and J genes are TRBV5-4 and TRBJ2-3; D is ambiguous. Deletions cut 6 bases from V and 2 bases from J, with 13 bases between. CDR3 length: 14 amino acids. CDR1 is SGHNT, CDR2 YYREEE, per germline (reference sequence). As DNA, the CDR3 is TGTGCCAGCAACCCTGATGAGATCACAGATACGCAGTATTTT. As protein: CASNPDEITDTQYF.

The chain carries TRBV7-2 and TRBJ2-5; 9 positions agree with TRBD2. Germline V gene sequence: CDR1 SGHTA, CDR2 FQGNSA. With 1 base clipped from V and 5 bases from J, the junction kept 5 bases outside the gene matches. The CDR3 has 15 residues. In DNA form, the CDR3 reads TGTGCCAGCAGCTTAGGGCGGGGGGGAGGTGAGACCCAGTACTTC. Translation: CASSLGRGGGETQYF.

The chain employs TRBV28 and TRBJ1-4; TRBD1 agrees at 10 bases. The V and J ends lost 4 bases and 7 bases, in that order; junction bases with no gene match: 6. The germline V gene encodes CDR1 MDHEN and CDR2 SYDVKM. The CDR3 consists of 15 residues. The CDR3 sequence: CASSSSGQGSEKLFF. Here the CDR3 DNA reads TGTGCCAGCAGTTCCTCGGGACAGGGGAGTGAAAAACTGTTTTTT.

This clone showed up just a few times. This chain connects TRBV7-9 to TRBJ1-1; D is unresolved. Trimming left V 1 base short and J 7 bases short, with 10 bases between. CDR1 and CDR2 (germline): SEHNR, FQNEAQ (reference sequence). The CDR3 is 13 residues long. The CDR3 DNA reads TGTGCCAGCAGCTTAGTAGCGAACGGTGAAGCTTTCTTT. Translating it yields CASSLVANGEAFF.

CDR3 sequence reads: CASSAAPGRGGWVIQYF. The CDR3 DNA reads as TGTGCCAGCAGTGCCGCCCCAGGGAGGGGTGGCTGGGTCATTCAGTACTTC. This chain connects TRBV28 to TRBJ2-4; 7 bases are shared with TRBD2. The ends lost 5 bases at V and 9 bases at J; junction bases unmatched: 19. Per the germline V gene, CDR1 is MDHEN and CDR2 is SYDVKM. The CDR3 is 17 amino acids.

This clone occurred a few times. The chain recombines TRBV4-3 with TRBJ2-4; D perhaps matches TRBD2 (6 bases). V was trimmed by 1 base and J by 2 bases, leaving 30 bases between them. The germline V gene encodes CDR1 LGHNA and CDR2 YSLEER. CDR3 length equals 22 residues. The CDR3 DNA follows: TGCGCCAGCAGCCAAGTCTTCCGGGAGAAGGGTCTCCTCGGCAAGACCAAAAACATTCAGTACTTC. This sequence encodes CASSQVFREKGLLGKTKNIQYF.

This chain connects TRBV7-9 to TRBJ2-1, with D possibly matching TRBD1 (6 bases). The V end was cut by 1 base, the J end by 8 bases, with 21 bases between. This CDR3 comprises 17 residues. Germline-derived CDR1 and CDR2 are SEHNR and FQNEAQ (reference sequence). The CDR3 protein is CASSLDGRGRRWDEQFF. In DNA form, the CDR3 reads TGTGCCAGCAGCTTAGATGGCAGGGGTCGGCGGTGGGATGAGCAGTTCTTC.

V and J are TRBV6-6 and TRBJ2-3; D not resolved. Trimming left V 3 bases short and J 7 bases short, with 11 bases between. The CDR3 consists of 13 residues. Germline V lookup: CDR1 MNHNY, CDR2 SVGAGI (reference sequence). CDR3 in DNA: TGTGCCAGCAGTTATCTGGAGATCAATACGCAGTATTTT. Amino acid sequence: CASSYLEINTQYF.

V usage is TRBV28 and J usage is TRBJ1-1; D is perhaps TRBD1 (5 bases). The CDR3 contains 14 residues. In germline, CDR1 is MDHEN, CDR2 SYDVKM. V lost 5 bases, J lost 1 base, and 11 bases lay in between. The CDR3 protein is CASSQVGQNTEAFF. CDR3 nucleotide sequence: TGTGCCAGCAGTCAAGTCGGACAGAACACTGAAGCTTTCTTT.

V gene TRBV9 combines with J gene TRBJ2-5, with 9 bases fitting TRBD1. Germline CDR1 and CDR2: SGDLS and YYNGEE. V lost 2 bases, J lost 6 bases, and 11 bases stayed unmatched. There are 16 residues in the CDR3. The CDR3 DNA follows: TGTGCCAGCAGCGTGCCACTCGGGACAGGGAGAAAGACCCAGTACTTC. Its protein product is CASSVPLGTGRKTQYF.

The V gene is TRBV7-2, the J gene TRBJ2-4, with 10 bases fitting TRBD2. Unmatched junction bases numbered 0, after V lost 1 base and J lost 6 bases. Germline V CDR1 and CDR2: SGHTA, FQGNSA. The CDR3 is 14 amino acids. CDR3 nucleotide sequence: TGTGCCAGCAGCTTAGGACTAGCGGGAAACATTCAGTACTTC. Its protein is CASSLGLAGNIQYF.

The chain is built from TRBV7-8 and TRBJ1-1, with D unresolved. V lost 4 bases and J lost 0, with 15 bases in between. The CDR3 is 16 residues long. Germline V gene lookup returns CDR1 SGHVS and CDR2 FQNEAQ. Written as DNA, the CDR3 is TGTGCCAGCAGCTCTCCTTCTGGGCTTATGAACACTGAAGCTTTCTTT. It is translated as CASSSPSGLMNTEAFF.